What follows is one T cell receptor beta chain and its context. The source of the sample is a study of blood T cell repertoires in COVID-19. Study at large: Samples representing acute and convalescent COVID-19 were sourced from the United States, Italy and Spain. T cells, B-cell-depleted T cells, or PBMCs supplied cDNA or gDNA.

In the original analysis: Amplification of reference gene primers was used by the study to estimate nucleated cell counts. This table comes from immunoSEQ multiplex PCR, and its TCRdb copy is limited to in-frame clones, with some not included. That table supplies the V and J calls and clone size; D and trimming were determined from the DNA. The sample consists of 220,000 or so clones, about 85% of them appearing once. V was clipped by 6 bases and J by 1 base, with 8 bases between them. The CDR3 contains 13 residues. Germline lookup yields CDR1 MDHEN and CDR2 SYDVKM. Sequencing input: peripheral blood. This chain links TRBV28 with TRBJ2-3; D is undetermined. The TCR sequence derives from a man aged 45-60 years who had recovered from COVID-19. The CDR3 is CASSPTGTDTQYF. The CDR3 nucleotides are TGTGCCAGCAGCCCTACTGGCACAGATACGCAGTATTTT.